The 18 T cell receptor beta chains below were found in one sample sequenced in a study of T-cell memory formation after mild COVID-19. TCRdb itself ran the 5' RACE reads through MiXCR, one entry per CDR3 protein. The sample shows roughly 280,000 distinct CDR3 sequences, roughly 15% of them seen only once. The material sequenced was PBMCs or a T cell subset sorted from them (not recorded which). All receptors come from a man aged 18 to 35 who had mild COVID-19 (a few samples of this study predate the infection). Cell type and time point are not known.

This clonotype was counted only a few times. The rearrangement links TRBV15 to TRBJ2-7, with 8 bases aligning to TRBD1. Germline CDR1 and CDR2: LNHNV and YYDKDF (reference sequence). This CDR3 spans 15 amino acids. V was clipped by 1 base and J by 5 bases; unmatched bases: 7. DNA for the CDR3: TGTGCCACCAGCAGAGTCCAACAGGGGGACCACGAGCAGTACGTC. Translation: CATSRVQQGDHEQYV.

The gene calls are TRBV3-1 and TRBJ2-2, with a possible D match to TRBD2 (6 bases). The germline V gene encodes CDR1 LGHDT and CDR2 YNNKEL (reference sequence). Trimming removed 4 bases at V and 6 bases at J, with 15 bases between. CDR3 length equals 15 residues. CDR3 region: CASSPWGGDAGELFF. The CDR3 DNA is TGTGCCAGCAGCCCCTGGGGCGGGGACGCCGGGGAGCTGTTTTTT.

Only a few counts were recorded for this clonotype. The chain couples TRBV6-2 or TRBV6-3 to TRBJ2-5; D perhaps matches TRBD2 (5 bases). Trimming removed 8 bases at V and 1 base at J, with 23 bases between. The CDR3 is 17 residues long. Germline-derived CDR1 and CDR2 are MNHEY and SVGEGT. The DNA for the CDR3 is TGTGCCAGCCGGGGTTTGTTAGGCAGTAACTTCCAAGAGACCCAGTACTTC. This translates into CASRGLLGSNFQETQYF.

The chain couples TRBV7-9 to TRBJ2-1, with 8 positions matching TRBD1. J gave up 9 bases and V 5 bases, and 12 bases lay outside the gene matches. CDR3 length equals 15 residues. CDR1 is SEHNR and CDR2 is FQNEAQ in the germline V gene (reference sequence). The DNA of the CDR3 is TGTGCCAGCAGCCCAAGGACAGGGAGACAGGGTGAGCAGTTCTTC. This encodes CASSPRTGRQGEQFF.

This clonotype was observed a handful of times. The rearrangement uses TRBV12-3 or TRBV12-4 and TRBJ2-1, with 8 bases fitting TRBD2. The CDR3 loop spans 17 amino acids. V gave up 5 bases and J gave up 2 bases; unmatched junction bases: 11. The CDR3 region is CASSHRTSRGTYNEQFF. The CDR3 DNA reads TGTGCCAGCAGTCATAGGACTAGCCGTGGGACCTACAATGAGCAGTTCTTC.

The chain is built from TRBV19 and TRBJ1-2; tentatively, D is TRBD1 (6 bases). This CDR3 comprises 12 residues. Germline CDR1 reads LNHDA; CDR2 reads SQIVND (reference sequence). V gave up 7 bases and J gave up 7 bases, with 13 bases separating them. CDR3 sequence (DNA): TGTGCCAGTATGTGGGGGCGAGGTGGCTACACCTTC. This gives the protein CASMWGRGGYTF.

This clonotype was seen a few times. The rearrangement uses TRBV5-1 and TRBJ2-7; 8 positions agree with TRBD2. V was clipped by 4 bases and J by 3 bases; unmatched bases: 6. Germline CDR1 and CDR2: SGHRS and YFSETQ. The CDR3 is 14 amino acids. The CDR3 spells CASSPGGGGYEQYF. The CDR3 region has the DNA TGCGCCAGCAGCCCGGGGGGGGGTGGCTACGAGCAGTACTTC.

The CDR3 loop is CASSLGGTYYGYTF. CDR3 DNA: TGTGCCAGCAGTTTAGGGGGGACATACTATGGCTACACCTTC. This chain uses TRBV12-3 or TRBV12-4 with TRBJ1-2; D possibly corresponds to TRBD1 (6 bases). Trimming took 1 base from V and 3 from J, leaving 9 bases between them. CDR3 length equals 14 residues.

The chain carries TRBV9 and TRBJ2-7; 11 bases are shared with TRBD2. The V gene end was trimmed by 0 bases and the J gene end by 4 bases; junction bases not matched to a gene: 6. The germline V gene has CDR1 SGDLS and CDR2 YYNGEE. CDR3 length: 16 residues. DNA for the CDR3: TGTGCCAGCAGCGTAGACCTAGCGGGGGGAAGGTACGAGCAGTACTTC. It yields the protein CASSVDLAGGRYEQYF. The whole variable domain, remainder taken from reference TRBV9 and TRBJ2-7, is DSGVTQTPKHLITATGQRVTLRCSPRSGDLSVYWYQQSLDQGLQFLIQYYNGEERAKGNILERFSAQQFPDLHSELNLSSLELGDSALYFCASSVDLAGGRYEQYFGPGTRLTVT.

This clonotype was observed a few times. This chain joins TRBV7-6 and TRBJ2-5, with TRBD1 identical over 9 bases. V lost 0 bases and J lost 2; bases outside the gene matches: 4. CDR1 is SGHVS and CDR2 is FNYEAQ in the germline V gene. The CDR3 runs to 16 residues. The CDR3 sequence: CASSLAQTGGQETQYF. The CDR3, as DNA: TGTGCCAGCAGCTTAGCCCAGACAGGGGGGCAAGAGACCCAGTACTTC.

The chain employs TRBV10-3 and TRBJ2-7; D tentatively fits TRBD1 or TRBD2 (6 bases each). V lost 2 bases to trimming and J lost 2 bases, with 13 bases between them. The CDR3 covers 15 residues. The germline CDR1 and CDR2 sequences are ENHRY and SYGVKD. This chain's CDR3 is CAISEDGGPTYEQYF. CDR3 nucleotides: TGTGCCATCAGTGAGGACGGGGGCCCCACCTACGAGCAGTACTTC.

CDR3 region: CATAGGGTYEQYV. The CDR3 nucleotides are TGTGCCACGGCTGGCGGGGGGACATACGAGCAGTACGTC. The chain employs TRBV10-3 and TRBJ2-7, with TRBD2 matching 8 bases. The CDR3 is made up of 13 amino acids. Germline V gene data show CDR1 as ENHRY and CDR2 as SYGVKD. Trimming took 10 bases from V and 4 from J; bases not matched to a gene: 9.

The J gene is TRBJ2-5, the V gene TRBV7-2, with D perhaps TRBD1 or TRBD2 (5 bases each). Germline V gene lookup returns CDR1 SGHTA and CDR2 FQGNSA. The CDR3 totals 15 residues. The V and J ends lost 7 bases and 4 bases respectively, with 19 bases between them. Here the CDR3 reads CASNPGWAGAETQYF. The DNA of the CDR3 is TGTGCCAGCAACCCCGGGTGGGCCGGGGCAGAGACCCAGTACTTC.

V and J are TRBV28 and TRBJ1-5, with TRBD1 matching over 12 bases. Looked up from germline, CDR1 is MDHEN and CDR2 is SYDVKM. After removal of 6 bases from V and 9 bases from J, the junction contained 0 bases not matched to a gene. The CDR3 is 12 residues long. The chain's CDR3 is CASRGQGAPQHF. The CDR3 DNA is TGTGCCAGCAGGGGACAGGGGGCGCCCCAGCATTTT.

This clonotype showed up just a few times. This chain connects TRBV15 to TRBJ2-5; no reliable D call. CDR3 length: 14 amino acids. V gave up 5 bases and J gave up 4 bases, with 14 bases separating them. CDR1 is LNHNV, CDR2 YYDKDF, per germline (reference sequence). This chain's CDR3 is CATSPHRGPETQYF. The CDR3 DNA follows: TGTGCCACCAGCCCACACCGAGGCCCAGAGACCCAGTACTTC.

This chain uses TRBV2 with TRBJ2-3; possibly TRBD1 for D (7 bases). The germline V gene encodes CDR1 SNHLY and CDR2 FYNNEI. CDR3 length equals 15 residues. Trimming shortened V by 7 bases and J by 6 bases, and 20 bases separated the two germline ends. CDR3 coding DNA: TGTGCCAGCATTCAGCCAGGGGGGCCTCGGGATACGCAGTATTTT. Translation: CASIQPGGPRDTQYF.

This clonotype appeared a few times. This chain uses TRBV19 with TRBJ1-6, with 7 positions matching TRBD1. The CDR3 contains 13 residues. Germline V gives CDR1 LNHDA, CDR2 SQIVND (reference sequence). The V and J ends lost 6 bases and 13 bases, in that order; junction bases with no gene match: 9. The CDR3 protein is CASSPGTVVPLHF. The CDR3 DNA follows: TGTGCCAGTAGCCCCGGGACAGTTGTGCCCCTCCACTTT.

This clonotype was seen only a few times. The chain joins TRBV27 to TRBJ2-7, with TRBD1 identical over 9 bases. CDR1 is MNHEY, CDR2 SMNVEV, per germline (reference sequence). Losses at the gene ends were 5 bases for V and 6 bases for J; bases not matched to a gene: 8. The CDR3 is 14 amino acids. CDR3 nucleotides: TGTGCCAGCAGTACCGGGACAGGGAGGCGCGAGCAGTACTTC. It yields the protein CASSTGTGRREQYF.